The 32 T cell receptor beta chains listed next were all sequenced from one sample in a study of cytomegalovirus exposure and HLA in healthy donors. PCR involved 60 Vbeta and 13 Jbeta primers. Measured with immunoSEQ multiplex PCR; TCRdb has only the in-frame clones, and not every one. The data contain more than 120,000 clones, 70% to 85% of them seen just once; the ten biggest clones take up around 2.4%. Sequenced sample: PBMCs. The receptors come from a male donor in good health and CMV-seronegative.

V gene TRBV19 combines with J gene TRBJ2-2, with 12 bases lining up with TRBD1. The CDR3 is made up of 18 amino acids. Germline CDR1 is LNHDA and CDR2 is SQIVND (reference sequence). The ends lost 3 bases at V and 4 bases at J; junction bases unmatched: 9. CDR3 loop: CASSMMGQGAVGTGELFF. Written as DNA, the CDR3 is TGTGCCAGTAGTATGATGGGACAGGGGGCGGTCGGCACCGGGGAGCTGTTTTTT. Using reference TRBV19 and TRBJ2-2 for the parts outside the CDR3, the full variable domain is DGGITQSPKYLFRKEGQNVTLSCEQNLNHDAMYWYRQDPGQGLRLIYYSQIVNDFQKGDIAEGYSVSREKKESFPLTVTSAQKNPTAFYLCASSMMGQGAVGTGELFFGEGSRLTVL.

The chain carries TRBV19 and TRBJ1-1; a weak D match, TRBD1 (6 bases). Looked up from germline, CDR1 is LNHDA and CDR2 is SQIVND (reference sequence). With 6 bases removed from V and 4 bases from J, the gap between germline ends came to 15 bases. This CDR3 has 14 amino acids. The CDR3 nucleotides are TGTGCCAGTAGCATGGGGGCAGGAATCACTGAAGCTTTCTTT. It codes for CASSMGAGITEAFF. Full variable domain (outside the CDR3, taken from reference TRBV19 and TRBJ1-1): DGGITQSPKYLFRKEGQNVTLSCEQNLNHDAMYWYRQDPGQGLRLIYYSQIVNDFQKGDIAEGYSVSREKKESFPLTVTSAQKNPTAFYLCASSMGAGITEAFFGQGTRLTVV.

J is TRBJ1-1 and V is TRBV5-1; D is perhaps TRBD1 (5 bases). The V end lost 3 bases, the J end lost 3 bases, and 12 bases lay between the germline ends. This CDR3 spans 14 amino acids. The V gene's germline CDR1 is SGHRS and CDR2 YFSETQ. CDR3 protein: CASSWATGYTEAFF. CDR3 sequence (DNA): TGCGCCAGCAGCTGGGCTACAGGATACACTGAAGCTTTCTTT.

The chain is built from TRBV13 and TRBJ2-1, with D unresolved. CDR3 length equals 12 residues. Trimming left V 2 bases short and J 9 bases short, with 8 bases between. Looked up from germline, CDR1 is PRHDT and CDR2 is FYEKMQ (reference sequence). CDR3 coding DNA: TGTGCCAGCAGCTTAAATAGTTTTGAGCAGTTCTTC. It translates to CASSLNSFEQFF.

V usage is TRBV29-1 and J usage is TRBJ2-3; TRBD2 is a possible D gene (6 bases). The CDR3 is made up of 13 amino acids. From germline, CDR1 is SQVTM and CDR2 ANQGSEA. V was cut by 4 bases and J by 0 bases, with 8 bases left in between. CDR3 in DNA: TGCAGCGTTGTAGCGGTTAGCACAGATACGCAGTATTTT. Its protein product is CSVVAVSTDTQYF.

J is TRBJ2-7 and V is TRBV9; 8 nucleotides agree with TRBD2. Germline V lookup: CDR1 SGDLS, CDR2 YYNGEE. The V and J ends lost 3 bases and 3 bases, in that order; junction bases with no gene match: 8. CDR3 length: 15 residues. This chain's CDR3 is CASSESSGTSYEQYF. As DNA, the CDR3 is TGTGCCAGCAGCGAGAGCTCCGGGACTAGCTACGAGCAGTACTTC.

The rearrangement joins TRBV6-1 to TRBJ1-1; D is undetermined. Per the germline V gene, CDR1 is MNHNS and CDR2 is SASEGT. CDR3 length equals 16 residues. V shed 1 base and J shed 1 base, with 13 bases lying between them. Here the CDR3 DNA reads TGTGCCAGCAGTGAAGAGAGAGCCACAGAGAACACTGAAGCTTTCTTT. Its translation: CASSEERATENTEAFF.

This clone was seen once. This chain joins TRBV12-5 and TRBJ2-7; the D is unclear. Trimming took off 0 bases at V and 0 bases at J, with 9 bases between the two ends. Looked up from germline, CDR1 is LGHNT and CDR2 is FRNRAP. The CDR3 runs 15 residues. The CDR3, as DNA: TGTGCTAGTGGTTTGGTATTGTCCAACTCCTACGAGCAGTACTTC. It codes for CASGLVLSNSYEQYF.

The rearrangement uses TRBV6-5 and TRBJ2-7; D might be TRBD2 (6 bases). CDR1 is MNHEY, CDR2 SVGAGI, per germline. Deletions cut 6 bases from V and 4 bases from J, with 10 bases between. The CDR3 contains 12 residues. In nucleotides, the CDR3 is TGTGCCAGCAGCCCCGGGGGATACGAGCAGTACTTC. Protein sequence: CASSPGGYEQYF.

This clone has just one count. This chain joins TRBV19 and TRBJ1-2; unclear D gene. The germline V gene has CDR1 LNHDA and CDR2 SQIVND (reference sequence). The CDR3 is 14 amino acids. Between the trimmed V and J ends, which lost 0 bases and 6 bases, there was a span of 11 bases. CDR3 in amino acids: CASSIDLEAHGYTF. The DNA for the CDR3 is TGTGCCAGTAGTATAGATCTCGAAGCCCATGGCTACACCTTC.

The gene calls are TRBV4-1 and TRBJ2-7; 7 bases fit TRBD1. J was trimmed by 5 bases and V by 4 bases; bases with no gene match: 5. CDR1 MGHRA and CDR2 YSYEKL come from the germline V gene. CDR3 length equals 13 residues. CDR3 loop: CASSLIDRDEQYF. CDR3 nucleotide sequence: TGCGCCAGCAGCCTCATCGACAGGGACGAGCAGTACTTC.

DNA of the CDR3: TGTGCCACCAGCAGCGGAACTAGCGGGAGGAGGTTGGGAACAGATACGCAGTATTTT. This encodes CATSSGTSGRRLGTDTQYF. The chain recombines TRBV15 with TRBJ2-3; 12 bases are a match to TRBD2. Per the germline V gene, CDR1 is LNHNV and CDR2 is YYDKDF (reference sequence). The CDR3 contains 19 residues. V lost 3 bases, J lost 3 bases, and 13 bases stayed unmatched.

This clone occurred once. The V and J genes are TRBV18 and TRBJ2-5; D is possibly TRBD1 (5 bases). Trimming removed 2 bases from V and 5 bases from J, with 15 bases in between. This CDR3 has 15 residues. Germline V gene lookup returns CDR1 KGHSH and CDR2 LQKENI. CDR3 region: CASSPGGAPGETQYF. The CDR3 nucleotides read TGTGCCAGCTCACCAGGTGGAGCGCCAGGGGAGACCCAGTACTTC.

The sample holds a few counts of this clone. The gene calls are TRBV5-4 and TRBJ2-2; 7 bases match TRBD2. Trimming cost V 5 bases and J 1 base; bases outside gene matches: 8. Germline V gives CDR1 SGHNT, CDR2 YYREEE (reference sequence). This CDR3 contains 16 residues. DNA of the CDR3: TGTGCCAGCAGGCCCCGCGGGGGAATGAACACCGGGGAGCTGTTTTTT. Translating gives CASRPRGGMNTGELFF.

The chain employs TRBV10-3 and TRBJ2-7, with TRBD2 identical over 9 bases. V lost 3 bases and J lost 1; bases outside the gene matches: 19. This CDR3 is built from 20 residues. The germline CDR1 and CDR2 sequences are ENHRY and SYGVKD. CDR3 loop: CAISDPSPSDLAGQSYEQYF. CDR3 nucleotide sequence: TGTGCCATCAGTGACCCCTCGCCCTCCGACCTAGCGGGACAGTCCTACGAGCAGTACTTC.

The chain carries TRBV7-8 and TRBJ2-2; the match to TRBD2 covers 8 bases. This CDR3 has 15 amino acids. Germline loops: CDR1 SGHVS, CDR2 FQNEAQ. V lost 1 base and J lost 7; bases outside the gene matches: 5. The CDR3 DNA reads TGTGCCAGCAGCTTAGGAGCGGGAGATGGCGGGGAGCTGTTTTTT. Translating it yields CASSLGAGDGGELFF.

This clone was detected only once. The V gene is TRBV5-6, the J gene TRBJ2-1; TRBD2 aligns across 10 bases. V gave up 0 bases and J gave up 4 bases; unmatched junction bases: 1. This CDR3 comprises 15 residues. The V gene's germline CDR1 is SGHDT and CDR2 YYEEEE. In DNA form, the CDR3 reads TGTGCCAGCAGCTTGGAAGCGGGAGGGTACAATGAGCAGTTCTTC. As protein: CASSLEAGGYNEQFF. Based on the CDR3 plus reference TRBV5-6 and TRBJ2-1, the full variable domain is DAGVTQSPTHLIKTRGQQVTLRCSPKSGHDTVSWYQQALGQGPQFIFQYYEEEERQRGNFPDRFSGHQFPNYSSELNVNALLLGDSALYLCASSLEAGGYNEQFFGPGTRLTVL.

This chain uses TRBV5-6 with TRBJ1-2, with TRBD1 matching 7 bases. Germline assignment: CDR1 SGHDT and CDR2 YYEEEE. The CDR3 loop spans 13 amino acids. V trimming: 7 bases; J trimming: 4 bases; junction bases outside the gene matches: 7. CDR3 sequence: CASGPGTAYGYTF. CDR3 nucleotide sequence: TGTGCCAGCGGCCCCGGGACAGCCTATGGCTACACCTTC.

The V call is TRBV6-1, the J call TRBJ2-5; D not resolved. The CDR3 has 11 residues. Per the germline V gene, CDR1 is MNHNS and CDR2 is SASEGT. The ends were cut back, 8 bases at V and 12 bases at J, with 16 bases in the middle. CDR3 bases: TGTGCCAGCCCCGAGGCTGGTAATGAGTACTTC. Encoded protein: CASPEAGNEYF.

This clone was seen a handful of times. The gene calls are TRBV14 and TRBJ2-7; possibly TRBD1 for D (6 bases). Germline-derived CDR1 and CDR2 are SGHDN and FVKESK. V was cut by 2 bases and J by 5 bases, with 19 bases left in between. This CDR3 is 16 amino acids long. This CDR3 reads CASSQKRGSRRDEQYF. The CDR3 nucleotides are TGTGCCAGCAGCCAAAAAAGGGGGAGTCGTAGGGACGAGCAGTACTTC.

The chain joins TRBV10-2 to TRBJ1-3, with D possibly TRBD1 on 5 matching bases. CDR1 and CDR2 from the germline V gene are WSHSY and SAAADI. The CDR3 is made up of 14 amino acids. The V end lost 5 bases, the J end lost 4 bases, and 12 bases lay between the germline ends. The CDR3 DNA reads TGCGCCAGCAGTCGGCAGGGATCGGGAAACACCATATATTTT. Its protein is CASSRQGSGNTIYF.

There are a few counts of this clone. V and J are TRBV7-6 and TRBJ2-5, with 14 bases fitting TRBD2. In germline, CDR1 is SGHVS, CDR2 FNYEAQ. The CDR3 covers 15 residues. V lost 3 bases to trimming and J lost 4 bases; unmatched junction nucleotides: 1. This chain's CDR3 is CASSFGLAGGETQYF. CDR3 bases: TGTGCCAGCAGCTTTGGACTAGCGGGAGGAGAGACCCAGTACTTC.

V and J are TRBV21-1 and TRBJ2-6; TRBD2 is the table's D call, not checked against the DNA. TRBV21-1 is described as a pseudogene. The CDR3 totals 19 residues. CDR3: CASSKSPGWEFFGANVLTF. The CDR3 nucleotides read TGTGCCAGCAGCAAAAGTCCGGGCTGGGAGTTTTTTGGGGCCAACGTCCTGACTTTC.

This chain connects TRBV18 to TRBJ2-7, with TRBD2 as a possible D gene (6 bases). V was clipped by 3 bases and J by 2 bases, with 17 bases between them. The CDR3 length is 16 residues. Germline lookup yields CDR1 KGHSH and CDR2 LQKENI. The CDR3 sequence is CASSPLKSAGPYEQYF. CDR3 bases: TGTGCCAGCTCACCTCTTAAGAGCGCGGGGCCCTACGAGCAGTACTTC.

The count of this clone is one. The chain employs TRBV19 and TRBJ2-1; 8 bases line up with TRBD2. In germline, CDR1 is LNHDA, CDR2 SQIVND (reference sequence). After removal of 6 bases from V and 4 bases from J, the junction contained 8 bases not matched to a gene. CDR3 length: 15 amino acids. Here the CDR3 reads CASRLGTSSYNEQFF. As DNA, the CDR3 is TGTGCCAGTAGACTAGGGACTAGTTCTTACAATGAGCAGTTCTTC.

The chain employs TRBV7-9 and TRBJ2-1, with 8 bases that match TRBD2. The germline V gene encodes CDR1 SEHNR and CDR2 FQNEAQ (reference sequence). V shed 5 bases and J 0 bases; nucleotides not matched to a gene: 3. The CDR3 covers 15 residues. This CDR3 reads CASSASGSSYNEQFF. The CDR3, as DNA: TGTGCCAGCAGCGCAAGCGGGAGCTCCTACAATGAGCAGTTCTTC.

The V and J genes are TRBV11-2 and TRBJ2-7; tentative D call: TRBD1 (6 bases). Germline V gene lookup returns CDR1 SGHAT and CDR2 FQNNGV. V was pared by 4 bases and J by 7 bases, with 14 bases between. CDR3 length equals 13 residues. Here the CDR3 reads CASSWGRDTEQYF. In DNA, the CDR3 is TGTGCCAGCAGCTGGGGCCGGGACACTGAGCAGTACTTC.

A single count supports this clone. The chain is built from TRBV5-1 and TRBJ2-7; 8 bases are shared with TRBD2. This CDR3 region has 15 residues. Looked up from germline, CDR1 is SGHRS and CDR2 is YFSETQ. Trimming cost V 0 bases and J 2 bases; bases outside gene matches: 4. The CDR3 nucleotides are TGCGCCAGCAGCTTGGAACTAGCGGTTACCTACGAGCAGTACTTC. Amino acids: CASSLELAVTYEQYF.

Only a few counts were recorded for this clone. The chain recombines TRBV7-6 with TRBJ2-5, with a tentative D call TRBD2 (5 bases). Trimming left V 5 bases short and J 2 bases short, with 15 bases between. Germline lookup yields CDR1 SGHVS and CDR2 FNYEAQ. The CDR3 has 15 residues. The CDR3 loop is CASSIFGNAQETQYF. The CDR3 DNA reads TGTGCCAGCAGCATTTTCGGGAACGCACAAGAGACCCAGTACTTC.

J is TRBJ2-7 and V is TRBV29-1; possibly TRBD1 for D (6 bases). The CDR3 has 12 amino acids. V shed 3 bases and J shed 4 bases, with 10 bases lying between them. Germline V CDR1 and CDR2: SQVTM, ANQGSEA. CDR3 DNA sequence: TGCAGCGTTGAGGGGGCGGGTTACGAGCAGTACTTC. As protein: CSVEGAGYEQYF.

CDR3 sequence reads: CASSGRAQYF. CDR3 sequence (DNA): TGTGCCAGCAGCGGGAGGGCGCAGTATTTT. V and J are TRBV6-6 and TRBJ2-3; 8 positions agree with TRBD2. CDR3 length equals 10 residues. Germline V CDR1 and CDR2: MNHNY, SVGAGI (reference sequence). J gave up 10 bases and V 6 bases, and 0 bases lay outside the gene matches.

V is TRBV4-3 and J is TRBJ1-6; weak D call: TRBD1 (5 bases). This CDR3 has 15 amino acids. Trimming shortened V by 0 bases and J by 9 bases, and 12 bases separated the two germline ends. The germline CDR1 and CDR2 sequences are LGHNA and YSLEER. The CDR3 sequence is CASSQEEGSSSPLHF. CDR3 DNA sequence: TGCGCCAGCAGCCAAGAGGAGGGGAGTTCTTCACCCCTCCACTTT.